Here is one T cell receptor (beta chain) with its context. Via MiXCR, TCRdb re-called the RT-PCR reads, giving one row per CDR3 protein. The sample has roughly 790,000 distinct CDR3 sequences, roughly 20% seen once. The sample comes from a study of response to subunit inactivated influenza vaccine. The length of the CDR3 is 18 residues. Germline values: CDR1 SGHVS, CDR2 FQNEAQ. Trimming cost V 3 bases and J 1 base; bases outside gene matches: 14. The rearrangement links TRBV7-8 to TRBJ2-7; 8 nucleotides match TRBD1. The sequence came from a man aged 50 to 59 who received an inactivated influenza vaccine. Material: PBMCs from blood, obtained about 5 days after vaccination. This CDR3 is CASSFTRARQGLSYEQYF. The DNA of the CDR3 is TGTGCCAGCAGCTTCACCCGGGCTCGACAGGGGTTGTCCTACGAGCAGTACTTC.